This T cell receptor (beta chain) was captured by sequencing in a study of T cells after yellow fever vaccination. Study-level background: Libraries from low-cell-number fractions were prepared with the SMART-Seq v4 Ultra Low Input RNA kit.

TCRdb fed the 5' RACE reads into MiXCR, producing one record per CDR3 protein. The sample records 450,000 to 550,000 distinct CDR3 sequences, 15% to 20% being singletons. A few counts support this clonotype. This sample comprised PBMCs, obtained 15 days after the yellow fever booster vaccination. This TCR was sampled from a man younger than 45 who received the YFV17D yellow fever vaccine.

The CDR3 protein is CASSLEPLTDTQYF. CDR3 coding DNA: TGCGCCAGCAGCTTGGAACCTCTCACAGATACGCAGTATTTT. The gene calls are TRBV5-1 and TRBJ2-3; D gene ambiguous. The V end lost 0 bases, the J end lost 2 bases, and 7 bases lay between the germline ends. This CDR3 contains 14 residues. Germline V gives CDR1 SGHRS, CDR2 YFSETQ.